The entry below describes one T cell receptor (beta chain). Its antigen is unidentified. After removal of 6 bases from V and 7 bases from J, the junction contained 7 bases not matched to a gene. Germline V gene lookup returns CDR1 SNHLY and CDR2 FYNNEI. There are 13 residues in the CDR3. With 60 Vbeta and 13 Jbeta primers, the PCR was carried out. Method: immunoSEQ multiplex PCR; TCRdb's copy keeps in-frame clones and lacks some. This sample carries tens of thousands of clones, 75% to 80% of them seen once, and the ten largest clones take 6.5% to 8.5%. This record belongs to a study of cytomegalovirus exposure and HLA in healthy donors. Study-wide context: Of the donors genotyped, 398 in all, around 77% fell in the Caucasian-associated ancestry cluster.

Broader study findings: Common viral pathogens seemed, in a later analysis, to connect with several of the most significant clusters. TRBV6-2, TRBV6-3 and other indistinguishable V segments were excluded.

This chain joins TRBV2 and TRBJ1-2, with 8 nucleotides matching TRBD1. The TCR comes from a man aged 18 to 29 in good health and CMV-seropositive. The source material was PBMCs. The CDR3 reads CASRGQAAGGYTF. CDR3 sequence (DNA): TGTGCCAGCAGGGGACAGGCCGCTGGTGGCTACACCTTC.